Following are 11 T cell receptor beta chains from one sample sequenced in a study of blood T cell repertoires in COVID-19 (TCRdb year 2020). The receptor library was made with the immunoSEQ multiplex PCR assay. Here the immuneACCESS table is served through TCRdb, limited to in-frame sequences with V and J called. Missing clones are a known gap in these copies; in checked studies unresolved V genes cover under half, and the rest lacks a known reason. This sample is represented by around 100,000 clones; 75% to 90% of them were singletons. Of the sample, under 2% is held by the ten largest clones. Sequencing used peripheral blood. The source is a man aged 80 or over with acute or convalescent COVID-19.

This clone was observed a single time. One end of the junction does not line up with germline, which may come from a read error. In DNA form, the CDR3 reads TGTGCCAGCAGAGAATCGGGGACTAGCGGGAGAGCGTATGAGCAGTTCTTC. This translates into CASRESGTSGRAYEQFF. The chain combines TRBV25-1 with TRBJ2-1; TRBD2 aligns across 14 bases. The CDR3 runs to 17 residues. The V gene's germline CDR1 is MGHDK and CDR2 SYGVNS. Full variable domain (rest looked up from reference TRBV25-1 and TRBJ2-1): EADIYQTPRYLVIGTGKKITLECSQTMGHDKMYWYQQDPGMELHLIHYSYGVNSTEKGDLSSESTVSRIRTEHFPLTLESARPSHTSQYLCASRESGTSGRAYEQFFGPGTRLTVL.

CDR3 nucleotides: TGTGCCAGCAGCTGGTTTGGGGGAGGGGAAGGGACCCAGTACTTC. Translating gives CASSWFGGGEGTQYF. This chain joins TRBV11-1 and TRBJ2-5, with 7 bases lining up with TRBD2. From germline, CDR1 is SGHAT and CDR2 FQDESV (reference sequence). The trim removed 4 bases at V and 7 bases at J, leaving 12 bases unmatched. The CDR3 covers 15 residues.

V usage is TRBV7-2 and J usage is TRBJ2-7; 7 nucleotides agree with TRBD2. V dropped 3 bases and J dropped 0; count of bases not matched to a gene: 8. The CDR3 sequence is 16 residues long. CDR1 SGHTA and CDR2 FQGNSA come from the germline V gene. As DNA, the CDR3 is TGTGCCAGCAGCTTGAGGAGAGCGGGACTCTCCTACGAGCAGTACTTC. This gives the protein CASSLRRAGLSYEQYF.

CDR3 protein: CASSVGQGQYGYTF. DNA for the CDR3: TGTGCCAGCAGCGTGGGACAGGGACAATATGGCTACACCTTC. V gene TRBV5-6 combines with J gene TRBJ1-2, with TRBD1 matching over 9 bases. Trimming removed 4 bases from V and 5 bases from J; junction bases left unmatched: 6. The germline V gene has CDR1 SGHDT and CDR2 YYEEEE. The CDR3 runs 14 residues. Full variable domain (outside the CDR3, taken from reference TRBV5-6 and TRBJ1-2): DAGVTQSPTHLIKTRGQQVTLRCSPKSGHDTVSWYQQALGQGPQFIFQYYEEEERQRGNFPDRFSGHQFPNYSSELNVNALLLGDSALYLCASSVGQGQYGYTFGSGTRLTVV.

This clone was detected only a few times. CDR3 in amino acids: CASSPSSGANVLTF. CDR3 DNA: TGTGCCAGCTCACCGAGCTCTGGGGCCAACGTCCTGACTTTC. The chain couples TRBV18 to TRBJ2-6; D gene uncertain. V was shortened by 3 bases and J by 0 bases, with 3 bases between the two germline ends. CDR1 and CDR2 (germline): KGHSH, LQKENI. The CDR3 is made up of 14 amino acids.

The chain combines TRBV19 with TRBJ1-1; a possible D gene is TRBD1 (5 bases). Per the germline V gene, CDR1 is LNHDA and CDR2 is SQIVND (reference sequence). The V end was cut by 4 bases, the J end by 0 bases, with 15 bases between. The CDR3 consists of 16 residues. As DNA, the CDR3 is TGTGCCAGTAGTAGGGACTCTCTGAAGATGAACACTGAAGCTTTCTTT. Its protein product is CASSRDSLKMNTEAFF.

This clone came up once. The chain has TRBV7-2 and TRBJ2-5, with 7 bases fitting TRBD2. V was clipped by 2 bases and J by 2 bases; unmatched bases: 8. Per germline, CDR1 SGHTA and CDR2 FQGNSA. This CDR3 contains 16 residues. CDR3 sequence: CASSLRTRWGQETQYF. CDR3 nucleotides: TGTGCCAGCAGCTTACGGACTAGATGGGGACAAGAGACCCAGTACTTC. The complete variable domain, with remaining parts taken from reference TRBV7-2 and TRBJ2-5, reads GAGVSQSPSNKVTEKGKDVELRCDPISGHTALYWYRQSLGQGLEFLIYFQGNSAPDKSGLPSDRFSAERTGGSVSTLTIQRTQQEDSAVYLCASSLRTRWGQETQYFGPGTRLLVL.

There are a few counts of this clone. The CDR3 bases are TGTGCCAGCTCTACGACGGGGGTCCCTGGGGCTGAAGCTTTCTTT. Its protein is CASSTTGVPGAEAFF. The V and J genes are TRBV19 and TRBJ1-1, with D possibly TRBD1 on 5 matching bases. This CDR3 has 15 residues. The germline V gene has CDR1 LNHDA and CDR2 SQIVND (reference sequence). Trimming pared 9 bases from V and 6 bases from J, leaving 23 bases between.

J is TRBJ1-1 and V is TRBV12-3 or TRBV12-4; TRBD1 matches at 8 bases. V gave up 6 bases and J gave up 4 bases; unmatched junction bases: 4. The CDR3 sequence is 13 residues long. The CDR3 protein is CASRGTGGTEAFF. The CDR3 nucleotides read TGTGCCAGCAGGGGAACAGGGGGCACTGAAGCTTTCTTT.

The V gene is TRBV4-1, the J gene TRBJ1-5; tentative D call: TRBD1 (5 bases). Germline CDR1 is MGHRA and CDR2 is YSYEKL. The length of the CDR3 is 14 residues. The germline V and J ends were trimmed by 5 bases and 5 bases, with 13 bases remaining between them. CDR3 in DNA: TGCGCCAGCAGCTACGACAGCGGGGATCAGCCCCAGCATTTT. Translation: CASSYDSGDQPQHF.

This chain joins TRBV28 and TRBJ1-1, with 8 bases fitting TRBD1. CDR1 is MDHEN, CDR2 SYDVKM, per germline. This CDR3 has 15 amino acids. J gave up 1 base and V 2 bases, and 3 bases lay outside the gene matches. The CDR3 DNA is TGTGCCAGCAGTTTACAGGGGGCGGGGAACACTGAAGCTTTCTTT. Its translation is CASSLQGAGNTEAFF.